This T cell receptor beta chain was observed in a study of metastatic and nonmetastatic thyroid tumors. Whole-study context: Repertoire comparisons spanned blood and tumor or nodule tissue from malignant and benign thyroid patients.

Per the original methods: Differences in CDR3 between clinicopathological groups were drawn on to build a classifier intended to discriminate distant-metastatic papillary thyroid cancer patients. Through MiXCR, TCRdb re-clonotyped the PCR reads. What appears here as the V and J calls and clone size reflects TCRdb's work, not the paper's. The top ten hold roughly a tenth of the sample, which has just under 60,000 clones, about 17% seen once. Before thyroid surgery, none of the patients had received any treatment. The germline V gene encodes CDR1 SGDLS and CDR2 YYNGEE. The CDR3 sequence is 14 residues long. Trimming took off 3 bases at V and 4 bases at J, with 13 bases between the two ends. At least ten counts were recorded for this clone. Its antigen remains unknown. General study findings and limits: In blood and tumor, TCR beta diversity was reportedly significantly higher in malignant thyroid tumors than in benign nodules.

V is TRBV9 and J is TRBJ1-1; D unresolved. Sequencing was carried out using blood. The source is a male donor with papillary thyroid cancer or a benign thyroid nodule (not recorded which). Some clones in this sample may be carry-over from other donors' samples. CDR3 residues: CASSDTRVGTEAFF. The CDR3 nucleotides are TGTGCCAGCAGCGACACGAGGGTGGGCACTGAAGCTTTCTTT.